One and the same sample provided the 20 T cell receptor beta chains below, sequenced in a study of early T cells in non-severe SARS-CoV-2 infection. TCRdb processed the 5' RACE reads anew with MiXCR; each CDR3 protein has one entry. This sample has around 63,000 distinct CDR3 sequences, with 13% found just once. The material sequenced was whole blood. The receptors shown here come from an adult who was a healthcare worker with PCR-confirmed SARS-CoV-2 infection or an uninfected control (not recorded which).

This clonotype came up many times. This chain joins TRBV2 and TRBJ2-3; either TRBD1 or TRBD2 may supply D (6 bases each). The length of the CDR3 is 15 residues. Germline-derived CDR1 and CDR2 are SNHLY and FYNNEI. V lost 3 bases to trimming and J lost 1 base, with 11 bases between them. Here the CDR3 reads CASSDLGGGTDTQYF. CDR3 coding DNA: TGTGCCAGCAGTGACTTGGGGGGCGGCACAGATACGCAGTATTTT.

The genes are TRBV5-5 and TRBJ2-4, with D unclear. Looked up from germline, CDR1 is SGHKS and CDR2 is YYEKEE (reference sequence). The CDR3 has 16 amino acids. The V gene lost 1 base and the J gene lost 1 base, with 12 bases spanning the gap. CDR3: CASSLLELRAKNIQYF. CDR3 in DNA: TGTGCCAGCAGCTTGCTAGAACTGAGGGCCAAAAACATTCAGTACTTC.

The sample holds a few counts of this clonotype. The CDR3 bases are TGTGCCAGTAAGTCTTGGGACAGGGGCACAGATACGCAGTATTTT. Residues: CASKSWDRGTDTQYF. The rearrangement links TRBV19 to TRBJ2-3, with 9 bases matching TRBD1. J lost 1 base, V lost 7 bases, and 6 bases had no gene match. The CDR3 length is 15 residues. Germline CDR1 and CDR2: LNHDA and SQIVND (reference sequence).

This clonotype came up many times. The chain is built from TRBV19 and TRBJ1-5, with 8 bases identical to TRBD1. Unmatched junction bases numbered 8, after V lost 4 bases and J lost 9 bases. This CDR3 is built from 14 residues. CDR1 and CDR2 (germline): LNHDA, SQIVND (reference sequence). CDR3 residues: CASSTEGQGRPQHF. In DNA form, the CDR3 reads TGTGCCAGTAGTACCGAAGGACAGGGTCGGCCCCAGCATTTT. The full variable domain, in which reference TRBV19 and TRBJ1-5 provide the parts outside the CDR3, is DGGITQSPKYLFRKEGQNVTLSCEQNLNHDAMYWYRQDPGQGLRLIYYSQIVNDFQKGDIAEGYSVSREKKESFPLTVTSAQKNPTAFYLCASSTEGQGRPQHFGDGTRLSIL.

The J gene is TRBJ2-3, the V gene TRBV9; 9 nucleotides align to TRBD2. Germline V CDR1 and CDR2: SGDLS, YYNGEE. The CDR3 is 16 amino acids. V dropped 0 bases and J dropped 2; count of bases not matched to a gene: 4. The CDR3 spells CASSVEGGGATDTQYF. CDR3 nucleotides: TGTGCCAGCAGCGTAGAAGGCGGGGGGGCCACAGATACGCAGTATTTT.

This clonotype has more than one count but fewer than ten. The CDR3 sequence is CASSLSESSGNTIYF. In nucleotides, the CDR3 is TGTGCCAGCAGCTTGTCGGAGAGCTCTGGAAACACCATATATTTT. The chain employs TRBV5-4 and TRBJ1-3; D is undetermined. CDR3 size: 15 residues. Germline V CDR1 and CDR2: SGHNT, YYREEE (reference sequence). V lost 1 base and J 0 bases, leaving 8 bases between the germline ends.

This clonotype has a count of ten or more. The chain recombines TRBV12-3 or TRBV12-4 with TRBJ1-1; D gene uncertain. Trimming took 6 bases from V and 1 from J, leaving 9 bases between them. This CDR3 comprises 13 residues. The CDR3 is CASRPTRNTEAFF. DNA for the CDR3: TGTGCCAGCAGACCCACTAGGAACACTGAAGCTTTCTTT.

This clonotype was counted at least ten times. This chain joins TRBV18 and TRBJ2-3; possible D gene TRBD2, 5 bases. V was shortened by 2 bases and J by 6 bases, with 12 bases between the two germline ends. The CDR3 is 14 residues long. Looked up from germline, CDR1 is KGHSH and CDR2 is LQKENI. The CDR3 region is CASSPASTVDTQYF. CDR3 nucleotides: TGTGCCAGCTCACCAGCTAGCACCGTGGATACGCAGTATTTT. Looking up the rest from reference TRBV18 and TRBJ2-3 gives the full variable domain: NAGVMQNPRHLVRRRGQEARLRCSPMKGHSHVYWYRQLPEEGLKFMVYLQKENIIDESGMPKERFSAEFPKEGPSILRIQQVVRGDSAAYFCASSPASTVDTQYFGPGTRLTVL.

This clonotype showed up many times. V and J are TRBV19 and TRBJ1-6, with TRBD1 as a possible D gene (5 bases). The CDR3 length is 14 residues. V was cut by 2 bases and J by 8 bases, with 10 bases left in between. Germline CDR1 reads LNHDA; CDR2 reads SQIVND (reference sequence). This chain's CDR3 is CASSIRDEDSPLHF. DNA for the CDR3: TGTGCCAGTAGTATAAGGGACGAGGATTCACCCCTCCACTTT.

The chain has TRBV9 and TRBJ2-2, with 7 bases that match TRBD2. This CDR3 comprises 15 residues. The junction had 5 bases not matched to a gene; V was cut back by 6 bases and J by 0 bases. Looked up from germline, CDR1 is SGDLS and CDR2 is YYNGEE. The CDR3 loop reads CASTPGGTNTGELFF. The CDR3 coding sequence is TGTGCCAGCACTCCCGGGGGGACGAACACCGGGGAGCTGTTTTTT.

Ten or more counts support this clonotype. The chain employs TRBV2 and TRBJ2-3; 8 bases are shared with TRBD1. The V and J ends lost 6 bases and 2 bases, in that order; junction bases with no gene match: 10. This CDR3 region has 16 residues. Per germline, CDR1 SNHLY and CDR2 FYNNEI. Here the CDR3 reads CASSISQGASTDTQYF. The CDR3, as DNA: TGTGCCAGCAGCATCTCCCAGGGGGCGTCCACAGATACGCAGTATTTT.

Many counts were recorded for this clonotype. The V call is TRBV18, the J call TRBJ1-1; 8 positions match TRBD1. Germline loops: CDR1 KGHSH, CDR2 LQKENI. The CDR3 contains 16 residues. The V segment lost 3 bases and the J segment 4 bases; nucleotides outside the gene matches: 10. This chain's CDR3 is CASSPADRVDGTEAFF. The CDR3 nucleotides are TGTGCCAGCTCACCCGCGGACAGGGTCGATGGCACTGAAGCTTTCTTT.

This clonotype showed up many times. This sequence joins TRBV30 and TRBJ1-2, with 7 nucleotides matching TRBD1. The germline CDR1 and CDR2 sequences are GTSNPN and SVGIG (reference sequence). V gave up 5 bases and J gave up 8 bases; unmatched junction bases: 5. CDR3 length equals 11 residues. The CDR3 DNA follows: TGTGCCTGGGGGACAGCCTTGGGCTACACCTTC. This gives the protein CAWGTALGYTF. The entire variable domain, with the rest obtained from reference TRBV30 and TRBJ1-2, is as follows: SQTIHQWPATLVQPVGSPLSLECTVEGTSNPNLYWYRQAAGRGLQLLFYSVGIGQISSEVPQNLSASRPQDRQFILSSKKLLLSDSGFYLCAWGTALGYTFGSGTRLTVV.

There are a few counts of this clonotype. The chain uses TRBV12-3 or TRBV12-4 and TRBJ1-1; tentative D call: TRBD1 (5 bases). V was clipped by 2 bases and J by 1 base, with 8 bases between them. This CDR3 spans 14 amino acids. CDR3 protein: CASSLRQKNTEAFF. In nucleotides, the CDR3 is TGTGCCAGCAGTTTAAGACAGAAGAACACTGAAGCTTTCTTT.

There are many counts of this clonotype. This chain uses TRBV10-1 with TRBJ2-7; 11 nucleotides align to TRBD2. Germline CDR1 and CDR2: WNHNN and SYGVQD (reference sequence). The V and J ends lost 0 bases and 1 base, in that order; junction bases with no gene match: 20. The CDR3 has 22 residues. Here the CDR3 reads CASSESLETGTSGPKGSYEQYF. CDR3 DNA: TGCGCCAGCAGTGAGTCCCTGGAGACCGGGACTAGCGGTCCGAAGGGGTCCTACGAGCAGTACTTC.

This clonotype was picked up a small number of times. This sequence joins TRBV12-3 or TRBV12-4 and TRBJ2-5; D uncertain. The CDR3 spans 13 residues. The V and J ends lost 3 bases and 5 bases respectively, with 10 bases between them. CDR3 sequence reads: CASSLTLGETQYF. CDR3 in DNA: TGTGCCAGCAGTTTGACCCTTGGGGAGACCCAGTACTTC.

V gene TRBV7-6 combines with J gene TRBJ2-7; no clear D. The V end was cut by 5 bases, the J end by 6 bases, with 11 bases between. CDR3 size: 12 residues. Germline loops: CDR1 SGHVS, CDR2 FNYEAQ. The CDR3 protein is CASSHSSVEQYF. CDR3 bases: TGTGCCAGCAGCCATTCTAGTGTCGAGCAGTACTTC.

This clonotype was recorded at least ten times. The V and J genes are TRBV29-1 and TRBJ2-1, with no clear D. Germline assignment: CDR1 SQVTM and CDR2 ANQGSEA. V gave up 7 bases and J gave up 0 bases, with 10 bases separating them. This CDR3 has 13 residues. CDR3 in amino acids: CSGRPSSYNEQFF. DNA for the CDR3: TGCAGCGGCCGACCGTCCTCCTACAATGAGCAGTTCTTC.

The table lists this clonotype with many counts. The V gene is TRBV12-3 or TRBV12-4, the J gene TRBJ1-1; TRBD1 matches at 7 bases. CDR3 length: 11 amino acids. Trimming removed 7 bases from V and 6 bases from J; junction bases left unmatched: 2. For the CDR3, the DNA is TGTGCCAGCATTGACAGGGCTGAAGCTTTCTTT. Protein: CASIDRAEAFF.

This clonotype has a handful of counts. This chain connects TRBV3-2 to TRBJ1-4; the D call in the table, TRBD1, was not verified against the DNA. TRBV3-2 is a recognized pseudogene. The CDR3 loop spans 19 amino acids. CDR3 sequence reads: CASSQVTGQEEIRYEKLFF. For the CDR3, the DNA is TGTGCCAGCAGCCAAGTAACGGGACAGGAGGAGATTCGGTATGAAAAACTGTTTTTT.